The rows below give T cell receptor beta chains drawn from one sample of a study of T cell changes during pregnancy in multiple sclerosis. Clones were read by immunoSEQ multiplex PCR, and TCRdb kept only the in-frame ones, dropping some. The sample has about 59,000 clones, about nine tenths seen once; the top ten hold 0.89%. The sample was peripheral blood, taken in the first trimester of pregnancy. These receptors came from a female donor in good health, enrolled as a control in a pregnancy study. The CDR3 runs from the conserved cysteine through the conserved F or W. The D gene is left open where the match is weak. Size is stated for part of the rows, as once, few or many counts, or as a class when the clone is expanded.

j_gene: TRBJ1-5
v_gene: TRBV19
d_gene: .
abundance: .
CDR3nt: TGTGCCACCACCGCGGGCGGGGTTAAGCAGCCCCAGCATTTT
CDR3aa: CATTAGGVKQPQHF

j_gene: TRBJ1-4
v_gene: TRBV9
d_gene: .
abundance: .
CDR3nt: TGTGCCAGCAGCGTAGCCCAGGAAGGGGGACTGTTTTTT
CDR3aa: CASSVAQEGGLFF

j_gene: TRBJ2-3
v_gene: TRBV7-9
d_gene: .
abundance: .
CDR3nt: TGTGCCAGCAGCCCGACAGGCGGGGGCCAGGCAGATACGCAGTATTTT
CDR3aa: CASSPTGGGQADTQYF

j_gene: TRBJ1-5
v_gene: TRBV4-1
d_gene: .
abundance: .
CDR3nt: TGCGCCAGCAGCCAAGATTTGACTCAGCAACCCCAGCATTTT
CDR3aa: CASSQDLTQQPQHF

j_gene: TRBJ1-2
v_gene: TRBV19
d_gene: TRBD1
abundance: .
CDR3nt: TGTGCCAGTATTCCGGGACAGGTGGCCGAAGGCTACACCTTC
CDR3aa: CASIPGQVAEGYTF

j_gene: TRBJ1-5
v_gene: TRBV30
d_gene: .
abundance: .
CDR3nt: TGTGCCTGGAGTCAGGACAACAATCAGCCCCAGCATTTT
CDR3aa: CAWSQDNNQPQHF

j_gene: TRBJ2-2
v_gene: TRBV29-1
d_gene: .
abundance: .
CDR3nt: TGCAGCGTTGCGGGGGTAGGGACCGGGGAGCTGTTTTTT
CDR3aa: CSVAGVGTGELFF

j_gene: TRBJ2-5
v_gene: TRBV7-2
d_gene: .
abundance: .
CDR3nt: TGTGCCAGCAGCCAAGTGAGAGAGACCCAGTACTTC
CDR3aa: CASSQVRETQYF

j_gene: TRBJ2-2
v_gene: TRBV7-9
d_gene: TRBD1
abundance: .
CDR3nt: TGTGCCAGCAGCTTTCCTACTACGGGACAGGGTTGGAACACCGGGGAGCTGTTTTTT
CDR3aa: CASSFPTTGQGWNTGELFF

j_gene: TRBJ1-5
v_gene: TRBV4-1
d_gene: TRBD1
abundance: .
CDR3nt: TGCGCCAGCAGCCCCGGCTCCCTACCACGGGACAGGGGCAGGCAGCCCCAGCATTTT
CDR3aa: CASSPGSLPRDRGRQPQHF

j_gene: TRBJ2-7
v_gene: TRBV18
d_gene: TRBD1
abundance: .
CDR3nt: TGTGCCAGCTCACGGGACAGGGTAGAGCAGTACTTC
CDR3aa: CASSRDRVEQYF

j_gene: TRBJ1-3
v_gene: TRBV25-1
d_gene: TRBD1
abundance: .
CDR3nt: TGTGCCAGCAGTGAGACAGGGGGCCCTGGAAACACCATATATTTT
CDR3aa: CASSETGGPGNTIYF

j_gene: TRBJ1-2
v_gene: TRBV30
d_gene: .
abundance: .
CDR3nt: TGTGCCTGGGAACTGGGAGTCCGGCTTGGGGGCTACACCTTC
CDR3aa: CAWELGVRLGGYTF

j_gene: TRBJ2-2
v_gene: TRBV27
d_gene: TRBD2
abundance: once
CDR3nt: TGTGCCACCGCTAGCGGGGGACGAGGCGGGGAGCTGTTTTTT
CDR3aa: CATASGGRGGELFF

j_gene: TRBJ1-1
v_gene: TRBV25-1
d_gene: TRBD1
abundance: .
CDR3nt: TGTGCCAGCAGTGATCCCCGGACAGGGGACACTGAAGCTTTCTTT
CDR3aa: CASSDPRTGDTEAFF

j_gene: TRBJ1-2
v_gene: TRBV27
d_gene: .
abundance: .
CDR3nt: TGTGCCAGCTTGAGTATCCCACATGGCTACACCTTC
CDR3aa: CASLSIPHGYTF

j_gene: TRBJ2-2
v_gene: TRBV18
d_gene: TRBD2
abundance: many
CDR3nt: TGTGCCAGCTCACCTTTCGGGGGGGCGACCGGGGAGCTGTTTTTT
CDR3aa: CASSPFGGATGELFF

j_gene: TRBJ2-1
v_gene: TRBV5-8
d_gene: .
abundance: .
CDR3nt: TGTGCCAGCAGCTCAGGGAGGACCGAGCAGTTCTTC
CDR3aa: CASSSGRTEQFF

j_gene: TRBJ1-1
v_gene: TRBV11-2
d_gene: TRBD1
abundance: .
CDR3nt: TGTGCCAGCAGCTGGGGACAGGGGTTCACTGAAGCTTTCTTT
CDR3aa: CASSWGQGFTEAFF

j_gene: TRBJ2-2
v_gene: TRBV7-3
d_gene: TRBD2
abundance: .
CDR3nt: TGTGCCAGCAGCCCAGCGGGGGGAGTGAACACCGGGGAGCTGTTTTTT
CDR3aa: CASSPAGGVNTGELFF

j_gene: TRBJ2-3
v_gene: TRBV7-3
d_gene: .
abundance: .
CDR3nt: TGTGCCAGCAGCCCTAGGGCGGGGGCTCGGACAGATACGCAGTATTTT
CDR3aa: CASSPRAGARTDTQYF

j_gene: TRBJ1-4
v_gene: TRBV7-2
d_gene: TRBD1
abundance: .
CDR3nt: TGTGCCAGCAGCCCTAGACAGGGGGCTAATGAAAAACTGTTTTTT
CDR3aa: CASSPRQGANEKLFF

j_gene: TRBJ1-1
v_gene: TRBV7-8
d_gene: .
abundance: .
CDR3nt: TGTGCCAGCAGGGCTACAGAGAACACTGAAGCTTTCTTT
CDR3aa: CASRATENTEAFF

j_gene: TRBJ2-3
v_gene: TRBV5-6
d_gene: TRBD1
abundance: .
CDR3nt: TGTGCCAGCAGCGGGGGCGGGACAGGGGACGATGGGCCAGATACGCAGTATTTT
CDR3aa: CASSGGGTGDDGPDTQYF

j_gene: TRBJ2-1
v_gene: TRBV5-1
d_gene: .
abundance: .
CDR3nt: TGCGCCAGCAGCTGGATGGGGACTTTTAATTACAATGAGCAGTTCTTC
CDR3aa: CASSWMGTFNYNEQFF

j_gene: TRBJ1-1
v_gene: TRBV27
d_gene: TRBD1
abundance: .
CDR3nt: TGTGCCAGCAGTTCTACGCCGGGACAGGGGTTGCCTTTCTTT
CDR3aa: CASSSTPGQGLPFF

j_gene: TRBJ1-3
v_gene: TRBV30
d_gene: TRBD1
abundance: .
CDR3nt: TGTGCCTCGGGACAGGGCAACACCATATATTTT
CDR3aa: CASGQGNTIYF

j_gene: TRBJ2-3
v_gene: TRBV27
d_gene: TRBD1
abundance: .
CDR3nt: TGTGCCAGCAGTCCCTCGACAGGGGGGGAAGATACGCAGTATTTT
CDR3aa: CASSPSTGGEDTQYF

j_gene: TRBJ2-7
v_gene: TRBV25-1
d_gene: TRBD1
abundance: .
CDR3nt: TGTGCCAGCAGCTCCACAGGGGGCCCCGTCAGGAACGAGCAGTACTTC
CDR3aa: CASSSTGGPVRNEQYF

j_gene: TRBJ2-5
v_gene: TRBV5-4
d_gene: .
abundance: .
CDR3nt: TGTGCCAGCAGCCGGGGGGGACAGGGACAAGAGACCCAGTACTTC
CDR3aa: CASSRGGQGQETQYF

j_gene: TRBJ2-4
v_gene: TRBV5-4
d_gene: TRBD1
abundance: .
CDR3nt: TGTGCCAGCAGCTTGGCGACAGGGGTTGGAAACATTCAGTACTTC
CDR3aa: CASSLATGVGNIQYF

j_gene: TRBJ1-6
v_gene: TRBV6-5
d_gene: .
abundance: .
CDR3nt: TGTGCCAGCAGTTACCTCGACGGGTATTCACCCCTCCACTTT
CDR3aa: CASSYLDGYSPLHF

j_gene: TRBJ1-1
v_gene: TRBV27
d_gene: TRBD1
abundance: .
CDR3nt: TGTGCCAGCAGTGAAAACAGGGGATTGAACACTGAAGCTTTCTTT
CDR3aa: CASSENRGLNTEAFF

j_gene: TRBJ1-2
v_gene: TRBV14
d_gene: TRBD1
abundance: .
CDR3nt: TGTGCCAGCAGCCCTGGGACAGGAGCTAACTATGGCTACACCTTC
CDR3aa: CASSPGTGANYGYTF

j_gene: TRBJ2-3
v_gene: TRBV18
d_gene: TRBD2
abundance: .
CDR3nt: TGTGCCAGCTCACAGCGGACTAGCGGGGGGAAGACAGATACGCAGTATTTT
CDR3aa: CASSQRTSGGKTDTQYF

j_gene: TRBJ2-1
v_gene: TRBV5-1
d_gene: TRBD2
abundance: once
CDR3nt: TGCGCCAGCAGCTTGGTATCTAGCGGGGGGGGAAATGAGCAGTTCTTC
CDR3aa: CASSLVSSGGGNEQFF

j_gene: TRBJ1-4
v_gene: TRBV30
d_gene: TRBD1
abundance: .
CDR3nt: TGTGCCTGGAGTGGGGACAGCGAAAAACTGTTTTTT
CDR3aa: CAWSGDSEKLFF

j_gene: TRBJ2-7
v_gene: TRBV5-5
d_gene: .
abundance: .
CDR3nt: TGTGCCAGCAGCTTGGGGCCTGGACTGGACTACGAGCAGTACTTC
CDR3aa: CASSLGPGLDYEQYF

j_gene: TRBJ2-2
v_gene: TRBV6-1
d_gene: .
abundance: .
CDR3nt: TGTGCCAGCAGTGAAGAGGAGGGCGCGGGCACCGGGGAGCTGTTTTTT
CDR3aa: CASSEEEGAGTGELFF

j_gene: TRBJ2-2
v_gene: TRBV9
d_gene: .
abundance: .
CDR3nt: TGTGCCAGCAGCCAATTGACAGGAAACACCGGGGAGCTGTTTTTT
CDR3aa: CASSQLTGNTGELFF

j_gene: TRBJ2-7
v_gene: TRBV5-4
d_gene: .
abundance: .
CDR3nt: TGTGCCAGCAGCCAGCCCAGGGTGACCTACGAGCAGTACTTC
CDR3aa: CASSQPRVTYEQYF

j_gene: TRBJ1-5
v_gene: TRBV5-1
d_gene: .
abundance: .
CDR3nt: TGCGCCAGCAGCCCCGGGGGACCCCAAGGGCATCAGCCCCAGCATTTT
CDR3aa: CASSPGGPQGHQPQHF

j_gene: TRBJ2-5
v_gene: TRBV4-3
d_gene: .
abundance: .
CDR3nt: TGCGCCAGCAGCCTAAGAGGAGGCGAGACCCAGTACTTC
CDR3aa: CASSLRGGETQYF

j_gene: TRBJ1-1
v_gene: TRBV7-9
d_gene: .
abundance: .
CDR3nt: TGTGCCAGCAGCTTTCCAGGTCGACAATCTTTTTACACTGAAGCTTTCTTT
CDR3aa: CASSFPGRQSFYTEAFF

j_gene: TRBJ1-5
v_gene: TRBV19
d_gene: .
abundance: .
CDR3nt: TGTGCCAGTAGGGGAGGTGGGAGGTTTGGCAATCAGCCCCAGCATTTT
CDR3aa: CASRGGGRFGNQPQHF

j_gene: TRBJ2-3
v_gene: TRBV6-6
d_gene: TRBD2
abundance: .
CDR3nt: TGTGCCAGCAGTCCGGGACTAGCGGGGGATCTAGATACGCAGTATTTT
CDR3aa: CASSPGLAGDLDTQYF

j_gene: TRBJ2-3
v_gene: TRBV5-1
d_gene: .
abundance: few
CDR3nt: TGCGCCAGCAGCTTGGAAGGGGCGCGCACAGATACGCAGTATTTT
CDR3aa: CASSLEGARTDTQYF

j_gene: TRBJ1-4
v_gene: TRBV9
d_gene: .
abundance: .
CDR3nt: TGTGCCAGCAGCGTAAGAGAACTACCCTCGGAACTGTTTTTT
CDR3aa: CASSVRELPSELFF

j_gene: TRBJ1-3
v_gene: TRBV7-9
d_gene: .
abundance: .
CDR3nt: TGTGCCAGCAGCTTAAACAGAAACTCTGGAAACACCATATATTTT
CDR3aa: CASSLNRNSGNTIYF

j_gene: TRBJ2-3
v_gene: TRBV7-2
d_gene: TRBD2
abundance: .
CDR3nt: TGTGCCAGCAGCTTAGAACTAGCGGGGGGAGCTTCCACAGATACGCAGTATTTT
CDR3aa: CASSLELAGGASTDTQYF

j_gene: TRBJ1-1
v_gene: TRBV5-4
d_gene: TRBD1
abundance: .
CDR3nt: TGTGCCAGCAGCGTATATTTCAGGGGGGACACTGAAGCTTTCTTT
CDR3aa: CASSVYFRGDTEAFF